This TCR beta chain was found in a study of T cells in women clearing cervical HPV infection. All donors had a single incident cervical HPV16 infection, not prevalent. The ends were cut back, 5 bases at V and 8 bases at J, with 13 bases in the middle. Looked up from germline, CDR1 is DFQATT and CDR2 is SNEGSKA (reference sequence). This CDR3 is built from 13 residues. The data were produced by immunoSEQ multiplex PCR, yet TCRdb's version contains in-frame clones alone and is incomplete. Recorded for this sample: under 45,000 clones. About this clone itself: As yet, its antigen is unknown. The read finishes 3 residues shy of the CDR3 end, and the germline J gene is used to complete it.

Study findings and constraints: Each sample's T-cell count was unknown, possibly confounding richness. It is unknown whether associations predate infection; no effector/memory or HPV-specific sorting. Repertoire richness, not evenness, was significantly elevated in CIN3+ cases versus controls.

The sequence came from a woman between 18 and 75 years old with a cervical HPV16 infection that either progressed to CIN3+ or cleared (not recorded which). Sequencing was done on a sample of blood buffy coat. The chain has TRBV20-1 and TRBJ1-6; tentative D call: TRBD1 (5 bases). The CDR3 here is CSAGTTRDSPLHF. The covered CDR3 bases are TGCAGTGCTGGGACTACTAGGGATTCACCC.